The T cell receptor beta chain under discussion was sequenced for a study of cytomegalovirus exposure and HLA in healthy donors. Findings and caveats of the study: An analysis that was carried out later associated 16,951 TCR beta sequences with HLA alleles at 0.05 false discovery rate. There was a cluster of highly shared sequence variants that was likely a sequencing artifact.

The CDR3 sequence is 13 residues long. Looked up from germline, CDR1 is SNHLY and CDR2 is FYNNEI. V trimming: 4 bases; J trimming: 8 bases; junction bases outside the gene matches: 3. Note on this clone: As yet, its antigen is unknown.

The PCR contained 60 Vbeta and 13 Jbeta primers. Assay used: immunoSEQ multiplex PCR; TCRdb lists only in-frame clones, some missing. The sample's table shows around 190,000 clones. The sequencing input was PBMCs. The clonotype comes from a woman in her twenties or thirties in good health and CMV-seropositive. The chain is built from TRBV2 and TRBJ1-4; 8 bases agree with TRBD1. As DNA, the CDR3 is TGTGCCAGCAGTGGACAGGGGCAGGAAAAACTGTTTTTT. It yields the protein CASSGQGQEKLFF.